These T cell receptor beta chains were read from a single sample in a study of Ad26.COV2.S vaccination and SARS-CoV-2 variants. The table came from immunoSEQ multiplex PCR; TCRdb's copy has only in-frame clones and leaves some out. Of about 420,000 clones listed, approximately 87% were seen once; the top ten hold 3.5% to 4%. This sample comprised peripheral blood, obtained in a trial of Ad26.COV2.S vaccine versus placebo. These receptor sequences come from a person between 18 and 65 years old who received the Ad26.COV2.S COVID-19 vaccine or a placebo. The CDR3 runs from the conserved cysteine through the conserved F or W.

j_call: TRBJ2-7
v_call: TRBV6-5
cdr3_aa: CASRRGGTYEQYF

j_call: TRBJ1-2
v_call: TRBV6-1
cdr3_aa: CASSEFHLTSNYGYTF

j_call: TRBJ1-2
v_call: TRBV10-3
cdr3_aa: CAISESSYGYTF

j_call: TRBJ2-5
v_call: TRBV29-1
cdr3_aa: CSADITGQETQYF

j_call: TRBJ2-2
v_call: TRBV19
cdr3_aa: CASSLRLGGTATGELFF

j_call: TRBJ1-5
v_call: TRBV7-9
cdr3_aa: CASSLGLLSRPQPQHF

j_call: TRBJ2-3
v_call: TRBV9
cdr3_aa: CASSVLDVAQWGTDTQYF

j_call: TRBJ1-4
v_call: TRBV11-2
cdr3_aa: CASSPGWANEKLFF

j_call: TRBJ1-2
v_call: TRBV5-1
cdr3_aa: CASRLDRGIGYTF

j_call: TRBJ2-7
v_call: TRBV5-6
cdr3_aa: CASSLGQFYEQYF

j_call: TRBJ2-7
v_call: TRBV6-1
cdr3_aa: CASSELGRDGEQYF

j_call: TRBJ1-6
v_call: TRBV7-3
cdr3_aa: CASSLRGQGAYNSPLHF

j_call: TRBJ1-3
v_call: TRBV29-1
cdr3_aa: CSVECRGLRSGNTIYF

j_call: TRBJ2-1
v_call: TRBV4-1
cdr3_aa: CASSQPTGVAYNEQFF

j_call: TRBJ2-3
v_call: TRBV3-1/TRBV3-2
cdr3_aa: CASSQAQRGVSQYF

j_call: TRBJ1-3
v_call: TRBV19
cdr3_aa: CASSRIISGGNTIYF

j_call: TRBJ2-2
v_call: TRBV5-1
cdr3_aa: CASTPDGELFF

j_call: TRBJ2-2
v_call: TRBV7-2
cdr3_aa: CASSLTQRGANTGELFF

j_call: TRBJ2-2
v_call: TRBV2
cdr3_aa: CASSGTDTRELFF

j_call: TRBJ2-2
v_call: TRBV5-4
cdr3_aa: CASSRGSVTGELFF

j_call: TRBJ1-1
v_call: TRBV4-1
cdr3_aa: CASSLHGTGGRTEAFF

j_call: TRBJ1-5
v_call: TRBV7-2
cdr3_aa: CASSLEGAGPQHF

j_call: TRBJ2-2
v_call: TRBV5-6
cdr3_aa: CASSLTDRSGELFF

j_call: TRBJ1-5
v_call: TRBV4-3
cdr3_aa: CASSQNDRAGQPQHF

j_call: TRBJ2-5
v_call: TRBV6-2/TRBV6-3
cdr3_aa: CASSYTSGAGTQYF

j_call: TRBJ2-1
v_call: TRBV10-3
cdr3_aa: CAISESRGRNYNEQFF

j_call: TRBJ1-2
v_call: TRBV11-2
cdr3_aa: CASRRPGQGRDGYTF

j_call: TRBJ2-5
v_call: TRBV5-4
cdr3_aa: CASSLAPAGGVETQYF

j_call: TRBJ2-1
v_call: TRBV29-1
cdr3_aa: CSALGGASYNEQFF

j_call: TRBJ1-1
v_call: TRBV5-1
cdr3_aa: CASSRDSLNTEAFF

j_call: TRBJ2-5
v_call: TRBV19
cdr3_aa: CASIPSRGLAEETQYF

j_call: TRBJ2-1
v_call: TRBV11-2
cdr3_aa: CASSLLSGGVLLGEQFF

j_call: TRBJ1-2
v_call: TRBV10-3
cdr3_aa: CAISKPRDGNYGYTF

j_call: TRBJ2-7
v_call: TRBV5-6
cdr3_aa: CASSLRPGTGKVAYEQYF

j_call: TRBJ2-1
v_call: TRBV7-9
cdr3_aa: CASSLPGDNEQFF

j_call: TRBJ1-1
v_call: TRBV5-4
cdr3_aa: CASSLLGIMNTEAFF

j_call: TRBJ2-2
v_call: TRBV10-2
cdr3_aa: CASSERGITGELFF

j_call: TRBJ2-1
v_call: TRBV7-9
cdr3_aa: CASSPRVGTGLTYNEQFF

j_call: TRBJ1-5
v_call: TRBV7-2
cdr3_aa: CASSLEAGQGGWQPQHF

j_call: TRBJ2-1
v_call: TRBV28
cdr3_aa: CASAGTVSYNEQFF

j_call: TRBJ1-3
v_call: TRBV30
cdr3_aa: CAWSAEDSGNTIYF

j_call: TRBJ1-3
v_call: TRBV7-6
cdr3_aa: CASSSSGPGNTIYF

j_call: TRBJ2-1
v_call: TRBV10-3
cdr3_aa: CAITMSSGDEQFF

j_call: TRBJ1-2
v_call: TRBV29-1
cdr3_aa: CSVAGQVLSGTYGYTF

j_call: TRBJ1-5
v_call: TRBV12-3/TRBV12-4
cdr3_aa: CASSLKGNQPQHF